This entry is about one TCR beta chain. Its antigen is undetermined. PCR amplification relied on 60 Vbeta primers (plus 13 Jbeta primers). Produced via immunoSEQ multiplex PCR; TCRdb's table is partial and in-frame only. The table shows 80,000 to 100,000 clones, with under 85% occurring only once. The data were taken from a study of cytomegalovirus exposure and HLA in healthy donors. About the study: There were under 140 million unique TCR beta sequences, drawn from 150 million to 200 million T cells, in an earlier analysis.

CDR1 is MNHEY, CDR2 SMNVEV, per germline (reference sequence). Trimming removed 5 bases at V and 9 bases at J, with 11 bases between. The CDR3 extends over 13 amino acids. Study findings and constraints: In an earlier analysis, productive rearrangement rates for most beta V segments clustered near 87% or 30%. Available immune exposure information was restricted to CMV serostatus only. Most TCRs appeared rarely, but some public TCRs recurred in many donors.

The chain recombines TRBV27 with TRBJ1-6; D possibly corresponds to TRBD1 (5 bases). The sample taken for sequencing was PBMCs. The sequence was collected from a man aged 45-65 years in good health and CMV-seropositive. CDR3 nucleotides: TGTGCCAGCAGTAGGGAAGGGGTTTCACCCCTCCACTTT. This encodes CASSREGVSPLHF.